The table lists the clone carrying this T cell receptor beta chain with many counts. Its antigen is undetermined. V shed 5 bases and J shed 5 bases, with 15 bases lying between them. The CDR3 is 15 residues long. Germline CDR1 reads SGHTA; CDR2 reads FQGNSA. The data originate from a study of T cells after yellow fever vaccination. Study findings and constraints: Within FACS-sorted repertoires, abundant clonotypes contaminating from the bulk population could be present. CD4 and CD8 compartments shared a small share of clonotypes, likely from convergent recombination.

5'RACE template switching generated TCR cDNA, adding a universal primer site and UMIs. One entry per CDR3 protein, called by TCRdb with MiXCR from the 5' RACE reads. Of 400,000 or so distinct CDR3 sequences in the sample, around 6.5% were seen once. The source is a young man who received the YFV17D yellow fever vaccine. The specimen comprised PBMCs, sampled 5 days after the yellow fever booster vaccination. The chain employs TRBV7-2 and TRBJ1-4, with a weak D call TRBD1 (6 bases). CDR3 DNA: TGTGCCAGCAGCCCCGTAAAGGGGGTAAATGAAAAACTGTTTTTT. Translation gives CASSPVKGVNEKLFF.